The present T cell receptor (beta chain) was sequenced within a study of blood T cell repertoires in COVID-19. Across the whole study: The cDNA or gDNA used as material had been derived from T cells, B-cell-depleted T cells, or PBMCs.

Germline CDR1 KGHDR, CDR2 SFDVKD. The CDR3 consists of 16 residues. Deletions cut 4 bases from V and 3 bases from J, with 14 bases between. TCRdb's table, derived via immunoSEQ multiplex PCR, lists solely in-frame clones and lacks some. The sample includes about 150,000 clones, around 89% of them seen just once. This chain links TRBV24-1 with TRBJ2-2, with D uncertain. The clonotype was recovered from a woman aged 40-49 years with acute or convalescent COVID-19. The sequencing input was peripheral blood. The CDR3 protein is CATSDHPRYDTGELFF. The CDR3 DNA is TGTGCCACCAGTGACCACCCTCGCTATGACACCGGGGAGCTGTTTTTT.